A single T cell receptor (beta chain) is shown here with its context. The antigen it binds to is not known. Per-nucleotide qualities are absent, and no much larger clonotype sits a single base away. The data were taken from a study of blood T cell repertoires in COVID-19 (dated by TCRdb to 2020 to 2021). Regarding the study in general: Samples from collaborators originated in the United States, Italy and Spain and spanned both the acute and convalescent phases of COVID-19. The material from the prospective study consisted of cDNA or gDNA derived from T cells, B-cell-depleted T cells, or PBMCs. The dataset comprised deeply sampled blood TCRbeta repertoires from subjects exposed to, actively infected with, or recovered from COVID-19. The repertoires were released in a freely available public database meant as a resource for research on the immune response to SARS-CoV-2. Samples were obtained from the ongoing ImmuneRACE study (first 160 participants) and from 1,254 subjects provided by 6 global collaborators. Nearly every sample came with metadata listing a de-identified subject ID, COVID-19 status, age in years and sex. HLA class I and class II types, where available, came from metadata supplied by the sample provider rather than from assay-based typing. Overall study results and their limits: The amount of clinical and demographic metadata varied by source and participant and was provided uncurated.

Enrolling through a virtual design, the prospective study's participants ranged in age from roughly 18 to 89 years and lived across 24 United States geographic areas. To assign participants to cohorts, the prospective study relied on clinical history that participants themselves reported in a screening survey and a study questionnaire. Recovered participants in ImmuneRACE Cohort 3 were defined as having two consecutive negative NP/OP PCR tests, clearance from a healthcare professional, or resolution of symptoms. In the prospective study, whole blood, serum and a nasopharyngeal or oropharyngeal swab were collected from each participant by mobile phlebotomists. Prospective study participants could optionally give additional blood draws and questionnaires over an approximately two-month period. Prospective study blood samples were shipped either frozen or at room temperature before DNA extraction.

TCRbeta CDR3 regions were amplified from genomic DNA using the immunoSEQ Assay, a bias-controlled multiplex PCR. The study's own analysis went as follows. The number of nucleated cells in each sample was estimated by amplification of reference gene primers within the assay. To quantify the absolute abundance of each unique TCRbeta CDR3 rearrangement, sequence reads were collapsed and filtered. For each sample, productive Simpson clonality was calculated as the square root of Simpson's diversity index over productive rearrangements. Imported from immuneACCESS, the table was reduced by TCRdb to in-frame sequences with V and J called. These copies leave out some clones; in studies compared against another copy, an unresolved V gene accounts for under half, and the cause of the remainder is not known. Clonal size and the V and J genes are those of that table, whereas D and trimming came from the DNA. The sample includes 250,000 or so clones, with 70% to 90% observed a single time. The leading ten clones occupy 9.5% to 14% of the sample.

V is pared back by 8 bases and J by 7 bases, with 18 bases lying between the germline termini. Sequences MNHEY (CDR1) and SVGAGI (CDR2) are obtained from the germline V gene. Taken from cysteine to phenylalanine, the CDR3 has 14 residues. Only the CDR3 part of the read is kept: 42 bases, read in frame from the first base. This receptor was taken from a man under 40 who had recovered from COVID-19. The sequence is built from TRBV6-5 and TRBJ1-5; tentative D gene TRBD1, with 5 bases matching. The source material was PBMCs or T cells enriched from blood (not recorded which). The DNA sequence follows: TGTGCCAGCCGGGGACTGTCCGCCACCCAGCCCCAGCATTTT. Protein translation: CASRGLSATQPQHF.